One and the same sample provided the 2 T cell receptor beta chains below, sequenced in a study of control samples from healthy donors and cancer patients. This table comes from immunoSEQ multiplex PCR, and its TCRdb copy is limited to in-frame clones, with some not included. The repertoire holds roughly 84,000 clones, with over 75% as singletons. The specimen was blood. All receptors derive from a man aged 50 to 59 in good health.

This clone has only one observation. The genes are TRBV5-6 and TRBJ2-1; 11 bases are a match to TRBD1. The CDR3 covers 15 residues. In germline, CDR1 is SGHDT, CDR2 YYEEEE. With V trimmed by 3 bases and J by 4 bases, 3 bases remained unmatched. CDR3 DNA sequence: TGTGCCAGCAGCTGGGGGACAGGGGGATACAATGAGCAGTTCTTC. It codes for CASSWGTGGYNEQFF.

The chain uses TRBV7-9 and TRBJ2-7, with D perhaps TRBD1 (6 bases). The CDR3 consists of 12 residues. The V end lost 5 bases, the J end lost 10 bases, and 15 bases lay between the germline ends. The germline V gene encodes CDR1 SEHNR and CDR2 FQNEAQ (reference sequence). The CDR3 protein is CASSPIRGIQYF. CDR3 nucleotide sequence: TGTGCCAGCAGCCCGATCAGGGGTATACAGTACTTC.